The source of this TCR beta chain is a study of T cell responses to AZD1222 COVID-19 vaccine. Findings and limits, study-wide: Spike-spanning, vaccine-associated CD4 TCRs were dominant at 160-218 and 743-854.

Libraries were prepared by immunoSEQ multiplex PCR; TCRdb keeps only in-frame clonotypes and omits some of them. The table shows 130,000 or so clones, with about 90% occurring only once. This clone was observed many times. Its specificity is not known. Germline lookup yields CDR1 LGHDT and CDR2 YNNKEL (reference sequence). V was clipped by 1 base and J by 0 bases, with 7 bases between them. This CDR3 comprises 15 residues. The material was peripheral blood, obtained 28 days after the second AZD1222 dose. The rearrangement joins TRBV3-1 (or the pseudogene TRBV3-2) to TRBJ2-1; unclear D gene. The clonotype originates from an adult who received the AZD1222 COVID-19 vaccine. As DNA, the CDR3 is TGTGCCAGCAGCCAAGGGCCGGGCTCCTACAATGAGCAGTTCTTC. Its translation: CASSQGPGSYNEQFF.